This TCR beta chain was recorded in a study of cytomegalovirus exposure and HLA in healthy donors. The trim removed 5 bases at V and 5 bases at J, leaving 19 bases unmatched. The CDR3 sequence is 18 residues long. Germline loops: CDR1 MGHDK, CDR2 SYGVNS. General study findings and limits: Reportedly, TCR beta sequences accurately predicted HLA-A and HLA-B alleles in most subjects. On later analysis, the bulk of CMV-associated TCR beta chains appeared to be HLA-restricted. It was confirmed in vitro that a few of the CMV-associated chains were specific for CMV antigens.

Regarding this clone: Its antigen is unidentified.

Primers: 60 Vbeta forward and 13 Jbeta reverse. Method: immunoSEQ multiplex PCR; TCRdb's copy keeps in-frame clones and lacks some. The sample carries some 44,000 clones, roughly 87% recorded once. The chain links TRBV25-1 to TRBJ2-5; 8 nucleotides align to TRBD1. This TCR was sampled from a woman aged 40 to 50 in good health and CMV-seropositive. Sample: PBMCs. CDR3 sequence reads: CASSMGQTGAPIRETQYF. The DNA for the CDR3 is TGTGCCAGCAGTATGGGCCAGACAGGGGCCCCGATTAGGGAGACCCAGTACTTC.